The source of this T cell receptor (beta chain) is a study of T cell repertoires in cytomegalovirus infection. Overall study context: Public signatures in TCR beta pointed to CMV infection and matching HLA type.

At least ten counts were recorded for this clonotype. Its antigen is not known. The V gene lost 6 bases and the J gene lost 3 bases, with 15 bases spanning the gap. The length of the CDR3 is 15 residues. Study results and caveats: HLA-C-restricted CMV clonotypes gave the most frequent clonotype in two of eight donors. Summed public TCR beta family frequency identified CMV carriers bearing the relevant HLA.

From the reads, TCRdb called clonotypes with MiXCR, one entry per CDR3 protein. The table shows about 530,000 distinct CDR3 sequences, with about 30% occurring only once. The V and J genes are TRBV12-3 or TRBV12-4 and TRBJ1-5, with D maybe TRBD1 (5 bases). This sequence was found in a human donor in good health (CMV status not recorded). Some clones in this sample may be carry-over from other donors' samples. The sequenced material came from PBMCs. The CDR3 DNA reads TGTGCCAGCAGGACGACAGAAAGACCCAATCAGCCCCAGCATTTT. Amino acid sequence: CASRTTERPNQPQHF.